One sample yielded the 24 T cell receptor beta chains listed below, sequenced in a study of blood T cells in healthy people across ages. Next came a second PCR, run for about 7 to 11 cycles, which used a sample-barcoded 5' primer along with a J-beta primer mix. TCRdb reprocessed the 5' RACE reads with MiXCR, giving one entry per CDR3 protein. The sample comprises around 280,000 distinct CDR3 sequences, roughly a quarter of which are singletons, and approximately 29% rests with the top ten. Sequencing was carried out using blood. These receptors all come from a woman between 65 and 79 years old in good health.

This clonotype was observed a handful of times. The chain combines TRBV7-2 with TRBJ2-1, with a weak D call TRBD1 (5 bases). CDR1 and CDR2 from the germline V gene are SGHTA and FQGNSA. Deletions cut 3 bases from V and 8 bases from J, with 17 bases between. The CDR3 has 15 residues. The CDR3 DNA is TGTGCCAGCAGCTTGCAAGCCCAGGGTCTCGATGAGCAGTTCTTC. Translating it yields CASSLQAQGLDEQFF.

The chain couples TRBV7-2 to TRBJ1-1; D gene ambiguous. The CDR3 sequence is 15 residues long. CDR1 and CDR2 from the germline V gene are SGHTA and FQGNSA. V was shortened by 1 base and J by 5 bases, with 14 bases between the two germline ends. The CDR3 here is CASSLGAARSTEAFF. For the CDR3, the DNA is TGTGCCAGCAGCTTAGGGGCAGCTAGAAGTACTGAAGCTTTCTTT.

In its sample, this clonotype was seen many times. The V gene is TRBV20-1, the J gene TRBJ1-2; unclear D gene. Germline lookup yields CDR1 DFQATT and CDR2 SNEGSKA (reference sequence). The V and J ends lost 2 bases and 1 base respectively, with 14 bases between them. The CDR3 length is 15 residues. CDR3 coding DNA: TGCAGTGCTAGATATTCGTCAGAGATTAACTATGGCTACACCTTC. Its translation: CSARYSSEINYGYTF.

This chain uses TRBV7-2 with TRBJ2-5; D may match TRBD1 or TRBD2 (5 bases each). The V and J ends lost 6 bases and 5 bases respectively, with 13 bases between them. The germline V gene has CDR1 SGHTA and CDR2 FQGNSA. The CDR3 sequence is 13 residues long. CDR3 protein: CASSRIWGETQYF. The CDR3 DNA is TGTGCCAGCAGTCGAATTTGGGGGGAGACCCAGTACTTC.

This sequence joins TRBV11-1 and TRBJ2-7; TRBD1 is a possible D gene (6 bases). The ends were cut back, 3 bases at V and 0 bases at J, with 9 bases in the middle. The CDR3 contains 14 residues. Germline values: CDR1 SGHAT, CDR2 FQDESV (reference sequence). In nucleotides, the CDR3 is TGTGCCAGCAGCTTGTGGGACAACTCCTACGAGCAGTACTTC. It translates to CASSLWDNSYEQYF.

In this sample, this clonotype turned up a few times. The chain uses TRBV24-1 and TRBJ2-1, with D perhaps matching TRBD2 (5 bases). With 4 bases removed from V and 5 bases from J, the gap between germline ends came to 17 bases. CDR1 and CDR2 (germline): KGHDR, SFDVKD. The CDR3 is 16 amino acids. CDR3 protein: CATSDTGVNGHNEQFF. CDR3 bases: TGTGCCACCAGTGACACCGGGGTAAACGGCCACAATGAGCAGTTCTTC.

This clonotype showed up just once. This clone may be a read error of a much larger clone one base away. It is likely a read error, because the conserved phenylalanine at the end of the CDR3 is missing. The chain joins TRBV24-1 to TRBJ2-3, with D hard to call. V lost 3 bases to trimming and J lost 2 bases, with 5 bases between them. There are 13 residues in the CDR3. Per the germline V gene, CDR1 is KGHDR and CDR2 is SFDVKD. The chain's CDR3 is CATSDPTTDTQYS. CDR3 nucleotide sequence: TGTGCCACCAGTGATCCGACCACAGATACGCAGTATTCT.

The rearrangement joins TRBV28 to TRBJ2-4; tentatively, D is TRBD1 or TRBD2 (5 bases each). The ends were cut back, 3 bases at V and 0 bases at J, with 15 bases in the middle. CDR1 is MDHEN, CDR2 SYDVKM, per germline. CDR3 size: 17 residues. The CDR3 region is CASSFGTVEIAKNIQYF. The CDR3 region has the DNA TGTGCCAGCAGTTTCGGGACGGTTGAGATAGCCAAAAACATTCAGTACTTC.

In this sample, this clonotype turned up many times. The CDR3 protein is CSARDHHRDAYNEQFF. As DNA, the CDR3 is TGCAGTGCTAGAGATCACCACAGGGACGCCTACAATGAGCAGTTCTTC. The gene calls are TRBV20-1 and TRBJ2-1; a possible D gene is TRBD1 (6 bases). This CDR3 is 16 amino acids long. The V end lost 0 bases, the J end lost 2 bases, and 14 bases lay between the germline ends. The germline CDR1 and CDR2 sequences are DFQATT and SNEGSKA (reference sequence).

The table lists this clonotype with a count of one. V gene TRBV29-1 combines with J gene TRBJ2-5; 9 positions match TRBD2. The end of the DNA aligns better with TRBJ2-7, so the J call may be wrong. This CDR3 comprises 14 residues. CDR1 and CDR2 (germline): SQVTM, ANQGSEA. This chain's CDR3 is CSVEVAGETYEQYF. The CDR3 coding sequence is TGCAGCGTTGAAGTAGCGGGAGAGACCTACGAGCAGTACTTC.

This clonotype showed up just a few times. The DNA of the CDR3 is TGTGCCAGCAGCCACGACAGAGGGGACACCTACGAGCAGTACTTC. Translated: CASSHDRGDTYEQYF. The chain has TRBV3-1 and TRBJ2-1, with D perhaps TRBD1 (6 bases). With the DNA end fitting TRBJ2-7 better, the J assignment may be wrong. CDR3 length equals 15 residues. Germline CDR1 and CDR2: LGHDT and YNNKEL (reference sequence).

V usage is TRBV3-1 and J usage is TRBJ1-2, with TRBD1 matching over 8 bases. There are 13 residues in the CDR3. Germline V gene sequence: CDR1 LGHDT, CDR2 YNNKEL (reference sequence). With V trimmed by 2 bases and J by 8 bases, 4 bases remained unmatched. The CDR3 sequence is CASSQQGARGYTF. In DNA, the CDR3 is TGTGCCAGCAGCCAACAGGGGGCGCGAGGCTACACCTTC.

In DNA, the CDR3 is TGTGCCAGCAGCTCTAGCGGGAGGAACACCGGGGAGCTGTTTTTT. Protein sequence: CASSSSGRNTGELFF. The genes are TRBV7-2 and TRBJ2-2; 10 bases fit TRBD2. In germline, CDR1 is SGHTA, CDR2 FQGNSA. V trimming: 4 bases; J trimming: 1 base; junction bases outside the gene matches: 0. The length of the CDR3 is 15 residues.

The rearrangement uses TRBV6-5 and TRBJ2-7; D unclear. CDR3 length: 13 amino acids. Trimming stripped 5 bases from V and 3 bases from J, with 11 bases between. CDR1 MNHEY and CDR2 SVGAGI come from the germline V gene. The CDR3 sequence: CASSAPANYEQYF. The CDR3 bases are TGTGCCAGCAGTGCCCCCGCTAACTACGAGCAGTACTTC.

This clonotype showed up just a few times. The CDR3 DNA sequence: TGCAGTGCTAGAGATCTTACCGCCTTAAAACGGAACACTGAAGCTTTCTTT. Amino acid sequence: CSARDLTALKRNTEAFF. The V call is TRBV20-1, the J call TRBJ1-1; the D is unclear. Germline loops: CDR1 DFQATT, CDR2 SNEGSKA (reference sequence). The CDR3 consists of 17 residues. Trimming pared 0 bases from V and 1 base from J, leaving 18 bases between.

The J gene is TRBJ1-5, the V gene TRBV12-3 or TRBV12-4, with D unresolved. This CDR3 is built from 13 residues. V shed 7 bases and J shed 0 bases, with 7 bases lying between them. The CDR3 loop is CASTPNSNQPQHF. CDR3 sequence (DNA): TGTGCCAGCACTCCGAATAGCAATCAGCCCCAGCATTTT.

This chain connects TRBV6-4 to TRBJ2-1; 9 nucleotides agree with TRBD2. The CDR3 loop spans 15 amino acids. The V segment lost 6 bases and the J segment 2 bases; nucleotides outside the gene matches: 5. Per the germline V gene, CDR1 is MRHNA and CDR2 is SNTAGT. CDR3 loop: CASSKLAGAYNEQFF. The CDR3 nucleotides read TGTGCCAGCAGCAAATTAGCGGGAGCCTACAATGAGCAGTTCTTC.

The chain combines TRBV7-3 with TRBJ2-1; 10 nucleotides agree with TRBD1. The CDR3 is made up of 16 amino acids. The J segment lost 0 bases and the V segment lost 5 bases, leaving 4 bases of the junction unmatched. Germline V gives CDR1 SGHTA, CDR2 FQGTGA. The CDR3 sequence is CASSPGDRGSYNEQFF. CDR3 DNA: TGTGCCAGCAGCCCAGGGGACAGGGGCTCCTACAATGAGCAGTTCTTC.

The chain carries TRBV7-3 and TRBJ2-6, with a weak D call TRBD2 (7 bases). Per the germline V gene, CDR1 is SGHTA and CDR2 is FQGTGA. V was clipped by 2 bases and J by 0 bases, with 20 bases between them. The CDR3 covers 20 residues. The CDR3 loop is CASSLGGASLNPSGANVLTF. The DNA for the CDR3 is TGTGCCAGCAGCTTAGGGGGGGCCAGCCTCAACCCCTCTGGGGCCAACGTCCTGACTTTC.

The chain employs TRBV20-1 and TRBJ2-7; D call uncertain. CDR3 length: 14 residues. In germline, CDR1 is DFQATT, CDR2 SNEGSKA (reference sequence). Trimming shortened V by 0 bases and J by 7 bases, and 16 bases separated the two germline ends. The CDR3 spells CSARDGNAVREQYF. Here the CDR3 DNA reads TGCAGTGCTAGAGATGGGAACGCAGTTAGGGAGCAGTACTTC.

The J gene is TRBJ2-2, the V gene TRBV11-2; D gene unclear. This CDR3 contains 15 residues. Germline loops: CDR1 SGHAT, CDR2 FQNNGV. Trimming shortened V by 5 bases and J by 9 bases, and 19 bases separated the two germline ends. The DNA of the CDR3 is TGTGCCAGCAGCCCCCGGAGAGAACAAGTTCGGGAGCTGTTTTTT. It codes for CASSPRREQVRELFF.

This clonotype has at least ten counts. This chain links TRBV29-1 with TRBJ2-2; 7 nucleotides align to TRBD1. Germline V gene data show CDR1 as SQVTM and CDR2 as ANQGSEA. CDR3 length: 16 residues. V lost 4 bases to trimming and J lost 2 bases; unmatched junction nucleotides: 10. The DNA for the CDR3 is TGCAGCGTTGGGGAACTAGGGACAGCCAACACCGGGGAGCTGTTTTTT. This translates into CSVGELGTANTGELFF.

The chain has TRBV5-1 and TRBJ2-5; either TRBD1 or TRBD2 may supply D (6 bases each). The CDR3 contains 14 residues. V was shortened by 4 bases and J by 4 bases, with 14 bases between the two germline ends. CDR1 and CDR2 (germline): SGHRS, YFSETQ. The CDR3 nucleotides are TGCGCCAGCAGCCCACAGGGACTTCGAGAGACCCAGTACTTC. Protein: CASSPQGLRETQYF.

The chain joins TRBV25-1 to TRBJ1-2; a weak D match, TRBD1 (5 bases). CDR1 is MGHDK and CDR2 is SYGVNS in the germline V gene. This CDR3 has 13 residues. Trimming removed 10 bases at V and 8 bases at J, with 20 bases between. CDR3 nucleotides: TGTGCCACCTCTGGGGGATATACCCACGGCTACACCTTC. Translating it yields CATSGGYTHGYTF.